This paragraph reports one TCR beta chain. At one end the junction does not follow the germline gene, possibly because of a read error. After constant-region reverse-primer amplification, full-length variable regions underwent semi-nested PCR with Nested Universal Primer A. TCRdb re-derived calls from the 5' RACE reads in MiXCR, one entry per CDR3 protein. The sample has around 5,700 distinct CDR3 sequences, less than 40% seen once. The CDR3 has 15 residues. CDR1 is SGHRS and CDR2 is YFSETQ in the germline V gene. The receptor's source is a female donor with breast cancer. The specimen was naive CD4+ T cells sorted from a lymph node. Sample subset: naive CD4+ T cells, CD4+CD45RA+CD25-. The V call is TRBV5-1, the J call TRBJ1-1; D is perhaps TRBD1 (5 bases). The CDR3 DNA sequence: TGCGCCAGCAGCCGGGACGCGGGTGCTGGAACTGAAGCTTCCTTT. This sequence encodes CASSRDAGAGTEASF. Supplemented by reference TRBV5-1 and TRBJ1-1, the full variable domain reads KAGVTQTPRYLIKTRGQQVTLSCSPISGHRSVSWYQQTPGQGLQFLFEYFSETQRNKGNFPGRFSGRQFSNSRSEMNVSTLELGDSALYLCASSRDAGAGTEASFGQGTRLTVV.